Each of the 32 T cell receptor beta chains below was sequenced from the same sample in a study of blood T cell repertoires in COVID-19. Assay used: immunoSEQ multiplex PCR; TCRdb lists only in-frame clones, some missing. This sample has 250,000 to 300,000 clones, with 70% to 90% found just once. Material: peripheral blood. The receptors were sampled from a woman aged 70 to 79 with acute or convalescent COVID-19.

The chain uses TRBV3-1 (or the pseudogene TRBV3-2) and TRBJ1-1; tentative D call: TRBD1 (5 bases). CDR3 length: 13 amino acids. With 4 bases removed from V and 3 bases from J, the gap between germline ends came to 9 bases. Germline loops: CDR1 LGHDT, CDR2 YNNKEL (reference sequence). The CDR3 coding sequence is TGTGCCAGCAGCCGTGGGGGGTACACTGAAGCTTTCTTT. This sequence encodes CASSRGGYTEAFF.

The chain links TRBV9 to TRBJ1-2; possibly TRBD1 for D (5 bases). The CDR3 is made up of 14 amino acids. Deletions cut 0 bases from V and 8 bases from J, with 14 bases between. Germline V gene sequence: CDR1 SGDLS, CDR2 YYNGEE. CDR3 region: CASSVAWGEGGYTF. The CDR3 DNA follows: TGTGCCAGCAGCGTAGCGTGGGGGGAAGGAGGCTACACCTTC.

The chain employs TRBV7-8 and TRBJ1-1; D is perhaps TRBD1 (6 bases). The V and J ends lost 5 bases and 0 bases respectively, with 13 bases between them. Germline CDR1 is SGHVS and CDR2 is FQNEAQ. This CDR3 spans 15 amino acids. The CDR3 DNA reads TGTGCCAGCAGCATCAAACAGGGCCTGAACACTGAAGCTTTCTTT. Translated: CASSIKQGLNTEAFF.

The chain combines TRBV13 with TRBJ1-6; tentatively, D is TRBD1 (6 bases). The CDR3 runs 14 residues. V was cut by 4 bases and J by 4 bases, with 8 bases left in between. Germline V CDR1 and CDR2: PRHDT, FYEKMQ (reference sequence). CDR3 nucleotide sequence: TGTGCCAGCAGCTCAACAGGGTATAATTCACCCCTCCACTTT. This codes for CASSSTGYNSPLHF.

This clone was found once. The rearrangement links TRBV7-2 to TRBJ2-2, with D possibly matching TRBD1 (5 bases). Germline loops: CDR1 SGHTA, CDR2 FQGNSA. V was pared by 1 base and J by 5 bases, with 8 bases between. The CDR3 covers 14 residues. This CDR3 is CASSLESGTGELFF. The CDR3 bases are TGTGCCAGCAGCTTAGAGTCAGGGACCGGGGAGCTGTTTTTT.

The V gene is TRBV4-1, the J gene TRBJ1-5; no clear D. The CDR3 is made up of 14 amino acids. V was cut by 4 bases and J by 6 bases, with 13 bases left in between. In germline, CDR1 is MGHRA, CDR2 YSYEKL. The CDR3 reads CASSRMPGSQPQHF. The CDR3 region has the DNA TGCGCCAGCAGCCGAATGCCAGGTTCTCAGCCCCAGCATTTT.

V is TRBV10-3 and J is TRBJ2-1; tentative D call: TRBD1 (6 bases). There are 18 residues in the CDR3. From germline, CDR1 is ENHRY and CDR2 SYGVKD. V lost 3 bases and J 8 bases, leaving 26 bases between the germline ends. CDR3 in DNA: TGTGCCATCAGTGATGACCGGCGATCTAGGCTGGGGGCGGATGAGCAGTTCTTC. Encoded protein: CAISDDRRSRLGADEQFF.

The CDR3 nucleotides are TGTGCCATCAGTTATGGACTCGAAGAAAGAGAGACCCAGTACTTC. Encoded protein: CAISYGLEERETQYF. The rearrangement links TRBV10-3 to TRBJ2-5, with D perhaps TRBD2 (5 bases). V lost 5 bases to trimming and J lost 4 bases, with 17 bases between them. CDR1 ENHRY and CDR2 SYGVKD come from the germline V gene. CDR3 length equals 15 residues.

The rearrangement joins TRBV11-3 to TRBJ2-7; TRBD1 agrees at 9 bases. Germline values: CDR1 SGHNT, CDR2 YENEEA. The CDR3 consists of 15 residues. The J segment lost 0 bases and the V segment lost 5 bases, leaving 5 bases of the junction unmatched. The CDR3 sequence is CASSPRTGDSYEQYF. CDR3 nucleotide sequence: TGTGCCAGCAGCCCTAGGACAGGGGACTCCTACGAGCAGTACTTC.

This clone was observed a few times. The chain couples TRBV19 to TRBJ1-2; tentative D call: TRBD1 (5 bases). V lost 3 bases and J lost 5, with 16 bases in between. The CDR3 consists of 15 residues. Germline lookup yields CDR1 LNHDA and CDR2 SQIVND (reference sequence). CDR3 nucleotide sequence: TGTGCCAGTAGTATTACCCCGACAGACCGTTATGGCTACACCTTC. This gives the protein CASSITPTDRYGYTF.

On this clone itself: This sample also contains other DNA sequences that code for the same CDR3. The chain is built from TRBV2 and TRBJ2-7, with D unclear. Germline CDR1 reads SNHLY; CDR2 reads FYNNEI. The CDR3 contains 12 residues. Trimming took off 2 bases at V and 4 bases at J, with 6 bases between the two ends. CDR3 region: CASSERGYEQYF. For the CDR3, the DNA is TGTGCCAGCAGTGAACGCGGATACGAGCAGTACTTC.

The J gene is TRBJ2-1, the V gene TRBV5-1; D may be TRBD2 (6 bases). Trimming cost V 0 bases and J 5 bases, with 15 bases left between them. The length of the CDR3 is 16 residues. Germline V gene data show CDR1 as SGHRS and CDR2 as YFSETQ. The CDR3 is CASSLVGTSLNNEQFF. The CDR3 DNA follows: TGCGCCAGCAGCTTGGTGGGCACTAGCCTGAACAATGAGCAGTTCTTC.

The chain joins TRBV7-8 to TRBJ2-7, with a possible D match to TRBD1 (5 bases). Germline CDR1 reads SGHVS; CDR2 reads FQNEAQ. The CDR3 has 15 residues. The V and J ends lost 0 bases and 3 bases respectively, with 12 bases between them. The CDR3 protein is CASSLAVGQGYEQYF. The DNA for the CDR3 is TGTGCCAGCAGCTTAGCCGTTGGTCAGGGCTACGAGCAGTACTTC.

The genes are TRBV19 and TRBJ2-3; D is possibly TRBD2 (7 bases). The CDR3 spans 15 residues. CDR1 LNHDA and CDR2 SQIVND come from the germline V gene (reference sequence). The germline V and J ends were trimmed by 3 bases and 6 bases, with 16 bases remaining between them. CDR3: CASSIPGEGRDTQYF. The CDR3 nucleotides read TGTGCCAGTAGTATCCCAGGGGAGGGCCGGGATACGCAGTATTTT.

The chain joins TRBV30 to TRBJ2-5, with TRBD1 as a possible D gene (6 bases). V dropped 2 bases and J dropped 0 bases, with 10 bases sitting between them. The CDR3 loop spans 14 amino acids. The germline gives CDR1 GTSNPN, CDR2 SVGIG (reference sequence). CDR3 protein: CAWSRWTDQETQYF. The DNA of the CDR3 is TGTGCCTGGAGTCGATGGACAGACCAAGAGACCCAGTACTTC.

V is TRBV4-2 and J is TRBJ2-1; 10 nucleotides agree with TRBD2. V shed 3 bases and J 3 bases; nucleotides not matched to a gene: 14. There are 19 residues in the CDR3. Per the germline V gene, CDR1 is LGHNA and CDR2 is YNFKEQ. The CDR3 loop is CASSHWDGASGGVYNEQFF. Written as DNA, the CDR3 is TGTGCCAGCAGCCACTGGGATGGGGCTAGCGGGGGAGTCTACAATGAGCAGTTCTTC.

This clone was observed a single time. The CDR3 loop is CASSQMTENTEAFF. For the CDR3, the DNA is TGTGCCAGCAGCCAAATGACAGAGAACACTGAAGCTTTCTTT. The chain uses TRBV14 and TRBJ1-1; TRBD1 might be the D (5 bases). The CDR3 has 14 amino acids. Trimming removed 2 bases at V and 1 base at J, with 8 bases between. From germline, CDR1 is SGHDN and CDR2 FVKESK.

The chain has TRBV12-3 or TRBV12-4 and TRBJ2-3, with a weak D call TRBD1 (5 bases). This CDR3 is built from 13 residues. V lost 6 bases and J 7 bases, leaving 14 bases between the germline ends. This CDR3 is CASSVPGRNTQYF. The CDR3, as DNA: TGTGCCAGCAGCGTGCCAGGGCGCAATACGCAGTATTTT.

The chain uses TRBV10-3 and TRBJ1-2; no firm D call. The V and J ends lost 4 bases and 0 bases respectively, with 9 bases between them. CDR1 and CDR2 (germline): ENHRY, SYGVKD. The CDR3 has 14 amino acids. The CDR3 loop reads CAISVSLTNYGYTF. The DNA of the CDR3 is TGTGCCATCAGTGTTAGCCTGACTAACTATGGCTACACCTTC.

The rearrangement joins TRBV7-3 to TRBJ1-4; 7 bases match TRBD1. Germline V gene data show CDR1 as SGHTA and CDR2 as FQGTGA. V lost 5 bases to trimming and J lost 8 bases; unmatched junction nucleotides: 8. This CDR3 is built from 14 residues. CDR3 protein: CASSQNRGGEKLFF. The CDR3 DNA reads TGTGCCAGCAGCCAAAACAGGGGAGGAGAAAAACTGTTTTTT.

In its sample, this clone was seen once. The CDR3 coding sequence is TGTGCCAGCTCACCGGGACAGCATAATCAGCCCCAGCATTTT. It specifies CASSPGQHNQPQHF. The V and J genes are TRBV18 and TRBJ1-5; 7 bases match TRBD1. V gave up 3 bases and J gave up 4 bases; unmatched junction bases: 3. There are 14 residues in the CDR3. CDR1 and CDR2 (germline): KGHSH, LQKENI. The variable domain in full, completed from reference TRBV18 and TRBJ1-5, reads NAGVMQNPRHLVRRRGQEARLRCSPMKGHSHVYWYRQLPEEGLKFMVYLQKENIIDESGMPKERFSAEFPKEGPSILRIQQVVRGDSAAYFCASSPGQHNQPQHFGDGTRLSIL.

The sample holds a few counts of this clone. This chain joins TRBV7-2 and TRBJ1-1; 9 bases are a match to TRBD1. Losses at the gene ends were 3 bases for V and 9 bases for J; bases not matched to a gene: 11. The germline V gene encodes CDR1 SGHTA and CDR2 FQGNSA. The CDR3 has 15 residues. CDR3 sequence reads: CASSFRVAQGAKAFF. DNA of the CDR3: TGTGCCAGCAGCTTCCGGGTGGCACAGGGGGCGAAAGCTTTCTTT.

J is TRBJ1-2 and V is TRBV6-5, with D perhaps TRBD1 (5 bases). Germline CDR1 and CDR2: MNHEY and SVGAGI. Trimming removed 8 bases from V and 6 bases from J, with 19 bases in between. The CDR3 is 14 residues long. The CDR3 spells CASARLGGADGYTF. The DNA for the CDR3 is TGTGCCAGCGCCCGACTGGGGGGAGCGGATGGCTACACCTTC.

This chain links TRBV12-3 or TRBV12-4 with TRBJ1-2; no clear D gene. The CDR3 sequence is 12 residues long. The V and J ends lost 8 bases and 5 bases respectively, with 12 bases between them. Written as DNA, the CDR3 is TGTGCCAGCGGGGAAGGGAGGTATGGCTACACCTTC. It specifies CASGEGRYGYTF.

The V gene is TRBV6-5, the J gene TRBJ1-5; 10 bases agree with TRBD1. The CDR3 runs to 13 residues. V trimming: 4 bases; J trimming: 7 bases; junction bases outside the gene matches: 1. Germline-derived CDR1 and CDR2 are MNHEY and SVGAGI. The CDR3, as DNA: TGTGCCAGCAGTTGGGGACAGGGGCAGCCCCAGCATTTT. Amino acid sequence: CASSWGQGQPQHF.

This chain connects TRBV4-2 to TRBJ2-1; tentative D call: TRBD1 (5 bases). Per the germline V gene, CDR1 is LGHNA and CDR2 is YNFKEQ. V was cut by 1 base and J by 1 base, with 17 bases left in between. There are 18 residues in the CDR3. The CDR3 region is CASSQGSAQGTSYNEQFF. The CDR3 coding sequence is TGTGCCAGCAGCCAAGGCAGCGCCCAGGGAACGTCCTACAATGAGCAGTTCTTC.

The rearrangement uses TRBV6-4 and TRBJ2-4; perhaps TRBD2 as D (5 bases). This CDR3 is 17 amino acids long. With 4 bases removed from V and 3 bases from J, the gap between germline ends came to 19 bases. Germline lookup yields CDR1 MRHNA and CDR2 SNTAGT. The CDR3 DNA is TGTGCCAGCAGTGTCCAAGACCCGGACGGAGGCAAAAACATTCAGTACTTC. This gives the protein CASSVQDPDGGKNIQYF.

The chain combines TRBV5-6 with TRBJ2-5; 9 nucleotides match TRBD2. The V and J ends lost 0 bases and 2 bases, in that order; junction bases with no gene match: 8. Germline V lookup: CDR1 SGHDT, CDR2 YYEEEE. This CDR3 comprises 17 residues. The CDR3 coding sequence is TGTGCCAGCAGCTTGGCTGGGCTAGCGGGAATACAAGAGACCCAGTACTTC. This encodes CASSLAGLAGIQETQYF.

The chain is built from TRBV5-5 and TRBJ1-5, with 7 bases matching TRBD1. The CDR3 extends over 14 amino acids. Germline CDR1 SGHKS, CDR2 YYEKEE (reference sequence). V lost 4 bases to trimming and J lost 4 bases; unmatched junction nucleotides: 5. The CDR3 loop reads CASSLGTVNQPQHF. The CDR3 nucleotides read TGTGCCAGCAGCCTAGGGACAGTTAATCAGCCCCAGCATTTT. Together with reference TRBV5-5 and TRBJ1-5, the CDR3 gives the full variable domain: DAGVTQSPTHLIKTRGQQVTLRCSPISGHKSVSWYQQVLGQGPQFIFQYYEKEERGRGNFPDRFSARQFPNYSSELNVNALLLGDSALYLCASSLGTVNQPQHFGDGTRLSIL.

The rearrangement uses TRBV20-1 and TRBJ1-5; the D is unclear. Trimming took 3 bases from V and 1 from J, leaving 10 bases between them. The CDR3 length is 14 residues. Per germline, CDR1 DFQATT and CDR2 SNEGSKA (reference sequence). The CDR3, as DNA: TGCAGTGCTAGTGAGTCCCGGAGCAATCAGCCCCAGCATTTT. Protein: CSASESRSNQPQHF.

Only one count was recorded for this clone. Germline is not matched at one junction end, which may reflect a read error. V is TRBV5-5 and J is TRBJ2-7; TRBD2 matches at 9 bases. The germline V gene encodes CDR1 SGHKS and CDR2 YYEKEE (reference sequence). This CDR3 is built from 19 residues. As DNA, the CDR3 is TGTGCCCGCAGGCCCGGACTCGCGGGGGGGGGCCGGCTAAACTACGAGCAGTACTTC. It specifies CARRPGLAGGGRLNYEQYF.

The rearrangement links TRBV18 to TRBJ1-2; 7 bases are shared with TRBD1. This CDR3 is built from 14 residues. Germline assignment: CDR1 KGHSH and CDR2 LQKENI. Germline trimming cut 4 bases from V and 2 bases from J; bases unmatched to any gene: 4. The chain's CDR3 is CASSQGAANYGYTF. DNA for the CDR3: TGTGCCAGCTCACAGGGGGCGGCCAACTATGGCTACACCTTC.